This is a list of T cell receptor beta chains from one sample in a study of shared clonotypes between healthy human individuals. The table came from immunoSEQ multiplex PCR; TCRdb's copy has only in-frame clones and leaves some out. This table holds 740,000 or so clones, approximately 73% found once. The sample was memory CD4+ T cells sorted from blood. These receptors all stem from a woman in her twenties or thirties in good health. CDR3s include the opening cysteine and the closing phenylalanine or tryptophan. A D gene is named only where the DNA matches it firmly. Part of the rows lack a size; the others show once, few, many or a class for expanded clones.

D gene: TRBD1
clone size: NA
V gene: TRBV27
J gene: TRBJ2-7
CDR3 length: 13
CDR3 DNA: TGTGCCAGCAGCCCCCAGGGGGCCAACGAGCAGTACTTC
CDR3 protein: CASSPQGANEQYF

D gene: TRBD1
clone size: NA
V gene: TRBV10-3
J gene: TRBJ2-7
CDR3 length: 13
CDR3 DNA: TGTGCCATCAGTTCTGGACAGGGTTTCGAGCAGTACTTC
CDR3 protein: CAISSGQGFEQYF

D gene: TRBD1
clone size: NA
V gene: TRBV5-1
J gene: TRBJ2-6
CDR3 length: 19
CDR3 DNA: TGCGCCAGCAGCTTCGGGGTGGGACAGAGCCATCTGTGGGCCAACGTCCTGACTTTC
CDR3 protein: CASSFGVGQSHLWANVLTF

D gene: TRBD2
clone size: NA
V gene: TRBV6-5
J gene: TRBJ2-5
CDR3 length: 14
CDR3 DNA: TGTGCCAGCAGACACCGGGGGGGTTCAGAGACCCAGTACTTC
CDR3 protein: CASRHRGGSETQYF

D gene: TRBD2
clone size: NA
V gene: TRBV27
J gene: TRBJ2-5
CDR3 length: 17
CDR3 DNA: TGTGCCAGCAGTTTATCCTTAGGACTAGCGGGTCAAGAGACCCAGTACTTC
CDR3 protein: CASSLSLGLAGQETQYF

D gene: NA
clone size: NA
V gene: TRBV7-7
J gene: TRBJ2-3
CDR3 length: 15
CDR3 DNA: TGTGCCAGCAGCTTAGCGATGACGGGAACAGATACGCAGTATTTT
CDR3 protein: CASSLAMTGTDTQYF

D gene: NA
clone size: few
V gene: TRBV28
J gene: TRBJ2-3
CDR3 length: 11
CDR3 DNA: TGTGCCAGCCTCGGCTGGGATACGCAGTATTTT
CDR3 protein: CASLGWDTQYF

D gene: NA
clone size: NA
V gene: TRBV7-2
J gene: TRBJ2-1
CDR3 length: 14
CDR3 DNA: TGTGCCAGCAGCTCGGGCCCCGCGGGCAATGAGCAGTTCTTC
CDR3 protein: CASSSGPAGNEQFF

D gene: TRBD2
clone size: NA
V gene: TRBV11-2
J gene: TRBJ2-1
CDR3 length: 15
CDR3 DNA: TGTGCCAGCAGCTTATGGACTAGCGCCTCCGGTGAGCAGTTCTTC
CDR3 protein: CASSLWTSASGEQFF

D gene: TRBD1
clone size: NA
V gene: TRBV5-1
J gene: TRBJ2-3
CDR3 length: 15
CDR3 DNA: TGCGCCAGCAGCCCCCTCGGACAGGGCACAGATACGCAGTATTTT
CDR3 protein: CASSPLGQGTDTQYF

D gene: NA
clone size: NA
V gene: TRBV25-1
J gene: TRBJ2-3
CDR3 length: 15
CDR3 DNA: TGTGCCAGCAGTGAATGGGGCGGGACGGGAGATACGCAGTATTTT
CDR3 protein: CASSEWGGTGDTQYF

D gene: TRBD2
clone size: NA
V gene: TRBV6-4
J gene: TRBJ2-2
CDR3 length: 15
CDR3 DNA: TGTGCCAGCAGTGACTCGAGGGAGGGCACCGGGGAGCTGTTTTTT
CDR3 protein: CASSDSREGTGELFF

D gene: TRBD2
clone size: NA
V gene: TRBV7-8
J gene: TRBJ2-3
CDR3 length: 16
CDR3 DNA: TGTGCCAGCAGCCACTTAAGGCGGGGGGTACCTGATACGCAGTATTTT
CDR3 protein: CASSHLRRGVPDTQYF

D gene: TRBD2
clone size: NA
V gene: TRBV6-6
J gene: TRBJ2-7
CDR3 length: 15
CDR3 DNA: TGTGCCAGCAGTTACTCTGGACTAGCGGGATACGAGCAGTACTTC
CDR3 protein: CASSYSGLAGYEQYF

D gene: TRBD1
clone size: NA
V gene: TRBV18
J gene: TRBJ2-3
CDR3 length: 14
CDR3 DNA: TGTGCCAGCTCCGGACAGGGTCCCCCAGATACGCAGTATTTT
CDR3 protein: CASSGQGPPDTQYF

D gene: NA
clone size: once
V gene: TRBV28
J gene: TRBJ2-3
CDR3 length: 15
CDR3 DNA: TGTGCCAGCAGTTTACCGGCAGGGGGCACAGATACGCAGTATTTT
CDR3 protein: CASSLPAGGTDTQYF

D gene: NA
clone size: once
V gene: TRBV7-8
J gene: TRBJ1-4
CDR3 length: 16
CDR3 DNA: TGTGCCAGCAGCTATAGTCGGATCCAGGGACGCGAAAAACTGTTTTTT
CDR3 protein: CASSYSRIQGREKLFF

D gene: NA
clone size: few
V gene: TRBV23-1
J gene: TRBJ1-4
CDR3 length: 13
CDR3 DNA: TGCGCCAGCAGTCCGGAAGTGACTGAAAAACTGTTTTTT
CDR3 protein: CASSPEVTEKLFF

D gene: NA
clone size: NA
V gene: TRBV5-1
J gene: TRBJ1-2
CDR3 length: 12
CDR3 DNA: TGCGCCAGCAGCTTGGATGTACTTGGCTACACCTTC
CDR3 protein: CASSLDVLGYTF

D gene: TRBD2
clone size: NA
V gene: TRBV29-1
J gene: TRBJ2-3
CDR3 length: 14
CDR3 DNA: TGCAGCACCACTAGCGGGAGTGGGGGAGATACGCAGTATTTT
CDR3 protein: CSTTSGSGGDTQYF

D gene: NA
clone size: NA
V gene: TRBV9
J gene: TRBJ2-7
CDR3 length: 14
CDR3 DNA: TGTGCCAGCAGCGTAGCGGACTACTCCTACGAGCAGTACTTC
CDR3 protein: CASSVADYSYEQYF

D gene: NA
clone size: many
V gene: TRBV5-6
J gene: TRBJ2-5
CDR3 length: 14
CDR3 DNA: TGTGCCAGCAGCTTTTCCGGGACCAAAGAGACCCAGTACTTC
CDR3 protein: CASSFSGTKETQYF

D gene: TRBD1
clone size: NA
V gene: TRBV4-1
J gene: TRBJ1-2
CDR3 length: 14
CDR3 DNA: TGCGCCAGCAGCCAATTGGGACAGGGGGATGGCTACACCTTC
CDR3 protein: CASSQLGQGDGYTF

D gene: NA
clone size: NA
V gene: TRBV27
J gene: TRBJ1-2
CDR3 length: 14
CDR3 DNA: TGTGCCAGCAGATCGCCGGGGTCATGGGTCGGCTACACCTTC
CDR3 protein: CASRSPGSWVGYTF

D gene: TRBD1
clone size: NA
V gene: TRBV2
J gene: TRBJ2-5
CDR3 length: 14
CDR3 DNA: TGTGCCAGCAATCAGGACAGGAACCAAGAGACCCAGTACTTC
CDR3 protein: CASNQDRNQETQYF

D gene: NA
clone size: NA
V gene: TRBV21-1
J gene: TRBJ1-5
CDR3 length: 17
CDR3 DNA: TGTGCCAGCAGCAATGGACGATTATCCAGACTGAATCAGCCCCAGCATTTT
CDR3 protein: CASSNGRLSRLNQPQHF

D gene: NA
clone size: NA
V gene: TRBV5-6
J gene: TRBJ2-7
CDR3 length: 14
CDR3 DNA: TGTGCCAGCAGCTCGCCGGGGAAGCAATACGAGCAGTACTTC
CDR3 protein: CASSSPGKQYEQYF

D gene: NA
clone size: NA
V gene: TRBV29-1
J gene: TRBJ1-4
CDR3 length: 13
CDR3 DNA: TGCAGCGTTCAAGGGGCGACTAATGAAAAACTGTTTTTT
CDR3 protein: CSVQGATNEKLFF

D gene: NA
clone size: once
V gene: TRBV2
J gene: TRBJ2-7
CDR3 length: 13
CDR3 DNA: TGTGCCAGCAGTTTCAGGAAGTACTACGAGCAGTACTTC
CDR3 protein: CASSFRKYYEQYF

D gene: TRBD1
clone size: once
V gene: TRBV10-3
J gene: TRBJ1-5
CDR3 length: 14
CDR3 DNA: TGTGCCACCTCGGACAGGAAGGGCATTCAGCCCCAGCATTTT
CDR3 protein: CATSDRKGIQPQHF

D gene: TRBD2
clone size: NA
V gene: TRBV19
J gene: TRBJ2-1
CDR3 length: 16
CDR3 DNA: TGTGCCAGTAGGAGTCAAGCGGGAGTTTTGAGGTATGAGCAGTTCTTC
CDR3 protein: CASRSQAGVLRYEQFF

D gene: TRBD1
clone size: NA
V gene: TRBV7-2
J gene: TRBJ2-7
CDR3 length: 12
CDR3 DNA: TGTGCCAGCAGTCGGGACAGGACAGAGCAGTACTTC
CDR3 protein: CASSRDRTEQYF

D gene: TRBD1
clone size: NA
V gene: TRBV2
J gene: TRBJ2-7
CDR3 length: 16
CDR3 DNA: TGTGCCAGCAGTGAAGCAGGGGGACAGGGGGCTTACGAGCAGTACTTC
CDR3 protein: CASSEAGGQGAYEQYF

D gene: NA
clone size: once
V gene: TRBV21-1
J gene: TRBJ2-1
CDR3 length: 14
CDR3 DNA: TGTGCCAGCAGCAAGATTTTTCGGGAGGATGAGCAGTTCTTC
CDR3 protein: CASSKIFREDEQFF

D gene: NA
clone size: NA
V gene: TRBV10-3
J gene: TRBJ2-5
CDR3 length: 15
CDR3 DNA: TGTGCCATCAGTCCCGGAAGGGGCCAAGCGGAGACCCAGTACTTC
CDR3 protein: CAISPGRGQAETQYF

D gene: NA
clone size: NA
V gene: TRBV28
J gene: TRBJ2-4
CDR3 length: 15
CDR3 DNA: TGTGCCAGCAGTTTGGGCGGGATGGCCAAAAACATTCAGTACTTC
CDR3 protein: CASSLGGMAKNIQYF

D gene: TRBD1
clone size: NA
V gene: TRBV28
J gene: TRBJ2-7
CDR3 length: 14
CDR3 DNA: TGTGCCAGCAGTTTCCGGGACAGTTTCTACGAGCAGTACTTC
CDR3 protein: CASSFRDSFYEQYF

D gene: NA
clone size: NA
V gene: TRBV28
J gene: TRBJ2-7
CDR3 length: 11
CDR3 DNA: TGTGCCGCTGCTAGGTCCTACGAGCAGTACTTC
CDR3 protein: CAAARSYEQYF

D gene: NA
clone size: NA
V gene: TRBV10-1
J gene: TRBJ2-2
CDR3 length: 14
CDR3 DNA: TGCGCCAGCAGGGGTAGCGCGAACACCGGGGAGCTGTTTTTT
CDR3 protein: CASRGSANTGELFF

D gene: NA
clone size: few
V gene: TRBV19
J gene: TRBJ2-3
CDR3 length: 15
CDR3 DNA: TGTGCCAGTAGTATTGGTCTATTCTACACAGATACGCAGTATTTT
CDR3 protein: CASSIGLFYTDTQYF

D gene: NA
clone size: once
V gene: TRBV14
J gene: TRBJ1-2
CDR3 length: 15
CDR3 DNA: TGTGCCAGCAGCCAAGACGGCAGGGTAGGCTATGGCTACACCTTC
CDR3 protein: CASSQDGRVGYGYTF

D gene: NA
clone size: NA
V gene: TRBV27
J gene: TRBJ1-3
CDR3 length: 14
CDR3 DNA: TGTGCCAGCAGCCCGGGACAAGCTGGAAACACCATATATTTT
CDR3 protein: CASSPGQAGNTIYF

D gene: TRBD2
clone size: NA
V gene: TRBV4-2
J gene: TRBJ2-7
CDR3 length: 16
CDR3 DNA: TGTGCCAGCAGCCAGTTAGCGGGAGCCCTTTCCTACGAGCAGTACTTC
CDR3 protein: CASSQLAGALSYEQYF

D gene: TRBD1
clone size: once
V gene: TRBV19
J gene: TRBJ1-2
CDR3 length: 13
CDR3 DNA: TGTGCCACCTCCCGGGACAGGGGGCAAGGCTACACCTTC
CDR3 protein: CATSRDRGQGYTF

D gene: TRBD2
clone size: NA
V gene: TRBV29-1
J gene: TRBJ2-5
CDR3 length: 12
CDR3 DNA: TGCAGCGCTGGACTAGCGCTGGAGACCCAGTACTTC
CDR3 protein: CSAGLALETQYF

D gene: TRBD1
clone size: NA
V gene: TRBV19
J gene: TRBJ1-2
CDR3 length: 14
CDR3 DNA: TGTGCCAGTAGGGACCAGGGGGCAGGCTATGGCTACACCTTC
CDR3 protein: CASRDQGAGYGYTF

D gene: TRBD2
clone size: NA
V gene: TRBV5-6
J gene: TRBJ2-7
CDR3 length: 15
CDR3 DNA: TGTGCCAGCAGCTTGGTGGCTAGCGGGTACTACGAGCAGTACTTC
CDR3 protein: CASSLVASGYYEQYF

D gene: NA
clone size: NA
V gene: TRBV6-5
J gene: TRBJ2-7
CDR3 length: 13
CDR3 DNA: TGTGCCAGCAGACGAATCGACAGCTACGAGCAGTACTTC
CDR3 protein: CASRRIDSYEQYF

D gene: TRBD2
clone size: NA
V gene: TRBV5-1
J gene: TRBJ2-5
CDR3 length: 16
CDR3 DNA: TGCGCCAGCAGCTTTGGGACTAGCGGGAGTCTAGAGACCCAGTACTTC
CDR3 protein: CASSFGTSGSLETQYF